Sequencing of this T cell receptor (beta chain) was carried out in a study of identical twins. TCRdb passed the 5' RACE reads through MiXCR, listing each CDR3 protein once. This table has about 720,000 distinct CDR3 sequences, 8% to 9% appearing once. The sample holds a few counts of this clonotype. The V gene lost 1 base and the J gene lost 7 bases, with 20 bases spanning the gap. Germline V gives CDR1 SEHNR, CDR2 FQNEAQ (reference sequence). The CDR3 runs 17 residues. The same sample was also studied in work on yellow fever vaccine responses in identical twins.

The chain has TRBV7-9 and TRBJ2-1; D may match TRBD1 or TRBD2 (5 bases each). This TCR was recovered from a woman aged 18 to 35 in good health. The sample consisted of PBMCs. Here the CDR3 reads CASSLVGRDRAWNEQFF. In DNA form, the CDR3 reads TGTGCCAGCAGCTTAGTTGGTCGGGACCGTGCGTGGAATGAGCAGTTCTTC.